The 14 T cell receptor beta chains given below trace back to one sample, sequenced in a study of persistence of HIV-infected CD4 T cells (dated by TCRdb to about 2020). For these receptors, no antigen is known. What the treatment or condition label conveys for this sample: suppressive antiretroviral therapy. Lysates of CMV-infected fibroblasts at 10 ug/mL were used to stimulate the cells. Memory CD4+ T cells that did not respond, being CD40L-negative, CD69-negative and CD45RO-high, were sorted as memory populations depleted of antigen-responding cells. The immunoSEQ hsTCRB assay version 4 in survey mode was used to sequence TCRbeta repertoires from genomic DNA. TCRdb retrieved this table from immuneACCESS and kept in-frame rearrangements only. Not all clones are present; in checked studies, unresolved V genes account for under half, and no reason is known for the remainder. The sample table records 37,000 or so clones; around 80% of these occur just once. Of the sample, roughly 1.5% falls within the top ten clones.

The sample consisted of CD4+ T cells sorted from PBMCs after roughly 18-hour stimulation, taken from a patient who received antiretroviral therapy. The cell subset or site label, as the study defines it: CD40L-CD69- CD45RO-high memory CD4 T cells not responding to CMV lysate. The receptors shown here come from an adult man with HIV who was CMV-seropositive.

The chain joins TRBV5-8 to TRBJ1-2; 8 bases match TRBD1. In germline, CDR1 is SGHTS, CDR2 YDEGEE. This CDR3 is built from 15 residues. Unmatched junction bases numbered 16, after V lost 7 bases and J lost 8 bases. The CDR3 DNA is TGTGCCAGCGTCCAAGGACGGGACAGGCCGGGGGGCTACACCTTC. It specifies CASVQGRDRPGGYTF.

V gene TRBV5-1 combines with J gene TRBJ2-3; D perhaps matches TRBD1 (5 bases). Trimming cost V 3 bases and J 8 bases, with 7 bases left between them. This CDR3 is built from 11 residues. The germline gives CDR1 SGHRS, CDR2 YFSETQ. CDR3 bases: TGCGCCAGCAGCTCCCAGGGTACGCAGTATTTT. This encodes CASSSQGTQYF.

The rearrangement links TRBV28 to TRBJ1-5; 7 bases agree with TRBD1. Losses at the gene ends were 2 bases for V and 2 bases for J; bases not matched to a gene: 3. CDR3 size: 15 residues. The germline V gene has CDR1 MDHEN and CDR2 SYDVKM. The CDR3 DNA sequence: TGTGCCAGCAGTTTAAGGGGGCTTGGCAATCAGCCCCAGCATTTT. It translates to CASSLRGLGNQPQHF.

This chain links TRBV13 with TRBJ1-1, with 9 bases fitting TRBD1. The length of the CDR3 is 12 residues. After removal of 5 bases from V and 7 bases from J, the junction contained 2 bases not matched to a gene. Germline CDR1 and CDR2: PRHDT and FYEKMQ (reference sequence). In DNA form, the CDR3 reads TGTGCCAGCAGCAGGACAGGGGTTGAAGCTTTCTTT. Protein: CASSRTGVEAFF.

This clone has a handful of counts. The CDR3 region has the DNA TGTGCCAGCAGCCCAGGGGACAGTCCTTATCAGCCCCAGCATTTT. Protein sequence: CASSPGDSPYQPQHF. The gene calls are TRBV5-6 and TRBJ1-5; 7 nucleotides agree with TRBD1. Germline CDR1 reads SGHDT; CDR2 reads YYEEEE. This CDR3 comprises 15 residues. Trimming took 4 bases from V and 5 from J; bases not matched to a gene: 9. The full variable domain, completed using reference TRBV5-6 and TRBJ1-5, is DAGVTQSPTHLIKTRGQQVTLRCSPKSGHDTVSWYQQALGQGPQFIFQYYEEEERQRGNFPDRFSGHQFPNYSSELNVNALLLGDSALYLCASSPGDSPYQPQHFGDGTRLSIL.

The CDR3 region is CASRQGGPYEQYF. The DNA for the CDR3 is TGTGCCAGCAGGCAGGGGGGCCCCTACGAGCAGTACTTC. This chain links TRBV27 with TRBJ2-7; D possibly corresponds to TRBD1 (7 bases). Germline values: CDR1 MNHEY, CDR2 SMNVEV (reference sequence). V lost 6 bases, J lost 2 bases, and 11 bases lay in between. This CDR3 is built from 13 residues.

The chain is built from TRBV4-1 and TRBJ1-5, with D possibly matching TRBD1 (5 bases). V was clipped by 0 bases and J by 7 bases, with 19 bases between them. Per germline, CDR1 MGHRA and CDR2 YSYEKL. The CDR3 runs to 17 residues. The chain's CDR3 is CASSQDRQGRFGQPQHF. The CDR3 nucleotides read TGCGCCAGCAGCCAAGATCGGCAGGGAAGGTTTGGACAGCCCCAGCATTTT.

In DNA form, the CDR3 reads TGTGCCAGCAGTTACGGACAGACAGGCTCCTACGAGCAGTACTTC. Translation gives CASSYGQTGSYEQYF. This chain connects TRBV6-5 to TRBJ2-7; tentatively, D is TRBD1 (6 bases). The CDR3 extends over 15 amino acids. Germline V gene data show CDR1 as MNHEY and CDR2 as SVGAGI. Trimming took off 2 bases at V and 0 bases at J, with 11 bases between the two ends.

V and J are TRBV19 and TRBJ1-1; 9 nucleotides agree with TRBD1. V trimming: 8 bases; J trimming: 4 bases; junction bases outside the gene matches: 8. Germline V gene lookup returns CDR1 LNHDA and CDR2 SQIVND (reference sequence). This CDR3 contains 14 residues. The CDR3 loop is CASSSQGAGTEAFF. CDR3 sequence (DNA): TGTGCCAGTTCATCACAGGGGGCCGGCACTGAAGCTTTCTTT.

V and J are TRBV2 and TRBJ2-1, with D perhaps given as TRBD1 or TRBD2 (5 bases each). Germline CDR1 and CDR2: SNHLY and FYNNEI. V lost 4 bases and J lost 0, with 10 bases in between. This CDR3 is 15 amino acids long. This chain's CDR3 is CASSVEGSSYNEQFF. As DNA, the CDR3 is TGTGCCAGCAGTGTCGAGGGGAGCTCCTACAATGAGCAGTTCTTC. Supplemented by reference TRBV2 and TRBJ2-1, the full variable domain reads EPEVTQTPSHQVTQMGQEVILRCVPISNHLYFYWYRQILGQKVEFLVSFYNNEISEKSEIFDDQFSVERPDGSNFTLKIRSTKLEDSAMYFCASSVEGSSYNEQFFGPGTRLTVL.

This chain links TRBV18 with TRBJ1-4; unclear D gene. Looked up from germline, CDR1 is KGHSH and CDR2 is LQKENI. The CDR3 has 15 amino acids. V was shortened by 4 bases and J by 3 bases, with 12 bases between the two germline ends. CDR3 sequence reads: CASSLNRGANEKLFF. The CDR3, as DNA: TGTGCCAGCTCACTAAATCGGGGTGCTAATGAAAAACTGTTTTTT.

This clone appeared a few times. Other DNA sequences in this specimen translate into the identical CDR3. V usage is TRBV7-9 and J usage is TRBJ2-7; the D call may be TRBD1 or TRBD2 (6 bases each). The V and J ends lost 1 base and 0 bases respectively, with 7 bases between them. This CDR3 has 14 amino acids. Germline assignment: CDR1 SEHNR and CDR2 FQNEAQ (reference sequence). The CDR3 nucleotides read TGTGCCAGCAGCTTAGGGGGGGCCTCCTACGAGCAGTACTTC. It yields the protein CASSLGGASYEQYF.

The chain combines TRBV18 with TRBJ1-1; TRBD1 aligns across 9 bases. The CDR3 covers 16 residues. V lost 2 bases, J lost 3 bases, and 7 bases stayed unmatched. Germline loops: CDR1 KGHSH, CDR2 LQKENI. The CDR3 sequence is CASSPYNRDRDTEAFF. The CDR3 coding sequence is TGTGCCAGCTCACCATATAACCGGGACAGGGACACTGAAGCTTTCTTT.

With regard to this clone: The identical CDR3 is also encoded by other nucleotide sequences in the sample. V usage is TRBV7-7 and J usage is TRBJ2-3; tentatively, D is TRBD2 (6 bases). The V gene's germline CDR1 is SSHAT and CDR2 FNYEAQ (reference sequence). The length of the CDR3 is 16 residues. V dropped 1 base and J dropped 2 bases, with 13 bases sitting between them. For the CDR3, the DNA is TGTGCCAGCAGCTTAGGGCGGGGAGCTTCCACAGATACGCAGTATTTT. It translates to CASSLGRGASTDTQYF.